This T cell receptor beta chain is from a study of blood T cell repertoires in COVID-19. Libraries were prepared by immunoSEQ multiplex PCR; TCRdb keeps only in-frame clonotypes and omits some of them. Among around 190,000 clones listed, roughly four fifths were seen once. Deletions cut 3 bases from V and 3 bases from J, with 12 bases between. CDR3 length equals 13 residues. The germline CDR1 and CDR2 sequences are DFQATT and SNEGSKA (reference sequence). The sequence came from a woman in her 70s with COVID-19, enrolled during active disease. This chain uses TRBV20-1 with TRBJ2-7, with D uncertain. What was sequenced was peripheral blood. CDR3 loop: CSASHGGVYEQYF. CDR3 coding DNA: TGCAGTGCTAGTCACGGCGGAGTCTACGAGCAGTACTTC.